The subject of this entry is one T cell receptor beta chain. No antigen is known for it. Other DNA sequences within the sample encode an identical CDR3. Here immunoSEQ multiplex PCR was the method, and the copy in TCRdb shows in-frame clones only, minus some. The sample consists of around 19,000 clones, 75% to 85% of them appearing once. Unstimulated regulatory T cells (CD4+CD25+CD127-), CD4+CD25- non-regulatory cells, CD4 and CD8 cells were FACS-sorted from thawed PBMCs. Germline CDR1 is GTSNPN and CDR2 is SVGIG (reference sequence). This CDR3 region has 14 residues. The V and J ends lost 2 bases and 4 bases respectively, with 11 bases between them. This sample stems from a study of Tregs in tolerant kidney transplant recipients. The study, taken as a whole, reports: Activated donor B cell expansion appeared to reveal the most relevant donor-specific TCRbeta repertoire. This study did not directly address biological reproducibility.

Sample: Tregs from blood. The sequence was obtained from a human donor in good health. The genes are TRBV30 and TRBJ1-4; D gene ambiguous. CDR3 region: CAWSLGGLNEKLFF. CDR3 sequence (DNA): TGTGCCTGGAGTCTGGGCGGACTTAATGAAAAACTGTTTTTT.